Included here is one TCR beta chain sequence, with context. The protocol was immunoSEQ multiplex PCR, while the TCRdb copy is restricted to in-frame clones and leaves out a portion. This table has around 3,500 clones, less than 60% appearing once. Germline V lookup: CDR1 MNHEY, CDR2 SMNVEV (reference sequence). Trimming shortened V by 8 bases and J by 11 bases, and 15 bases separated the two germline ends. The CDR3 length is 11 residues. The data were taken from a study of sequential checkpoint blockade in melanoma. Overall study context: First-line arms were nivolumab then ipilimumab, or the reverse, randomized 1:1. After both sequences, patients received maintenance nivolumab.

Treatment given: randomized to nivolumab then ipilimumab (arm A) or the reverse (arm B). No patient had prior DNA-damaging chemotherapy. PBMC sorting kept live CD3+CD8+ cells without CD19 or CD56. The sample was CD8+ T cells sorted from blood (inferred from file names), taken from a patient given nivolumab and ipilimumab in sequence. The TCR comes from a human donor with melanoma. V usage is TRBV27 and J usage is TRBJ1-1; D may be TRBD1 (6 bases). DNA of the CDR3: TGTGCCAGCTTTGACAGGAAGGAGGCTTTCTTT. Protein: CASFDRKEAFF.